This T cell receptor beta chain was retrieved from a study of blood T cell repertoires in COVID-19. The V end lost 0 bases, the J end lost 5 bases, and 10 bases lay between the germline ends. This CDR3 is built from 14 residues. Germline assignment: CDR1 SGDLS and CDR2 YYNGEE. This clone is a singleton in its sample. The authors' processing: Estimated nucleated cell counts came from reference gene primer amplification. Profiled with immunoSEQ multiplex PCR; TCRdb holds only in-frame clones, not every one. From that table come the V and J calls and clone size; the DNA was used to work out D and trimming. The repertoire has just under 150,000 clones, more than 75% of them found once; the top ten carry approximately 5%.

The chain has TRBV9 and TRBJ2-3; TRBD2 is a possible D gene (5 bases). The sequence came from a human donor in a cohort sampled during active COVID-19. The source material was peripheral blood. The CDR3, as DNA: TGTGCCAGCAGCGTAGTGGGGAGCCGAGATACGCAGTATTTT. Translation gives CASSVVGSRDTQYF.